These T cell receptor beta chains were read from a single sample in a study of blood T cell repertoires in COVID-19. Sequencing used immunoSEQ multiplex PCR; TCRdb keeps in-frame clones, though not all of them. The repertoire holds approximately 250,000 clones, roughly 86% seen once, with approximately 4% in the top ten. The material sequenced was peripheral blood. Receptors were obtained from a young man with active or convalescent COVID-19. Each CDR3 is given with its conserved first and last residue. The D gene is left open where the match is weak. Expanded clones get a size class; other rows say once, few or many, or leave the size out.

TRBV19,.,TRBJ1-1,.,TGTGCCAGTAGTATAGATCAGGGCGGAGTGAGAGAAGCTTTCTTT,CASSIDQGGVREAFF
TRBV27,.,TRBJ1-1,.,TGTGCCAGCAGTTTAGGGGCAGCGAACACTGAAGCTTTCTTT,CASSLGAANTEAFF
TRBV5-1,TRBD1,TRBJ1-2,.,TGCGCCAGCAGAGAACAGGGGGCCGGTGGCTACACCTTC,CASREQGAGGYTF
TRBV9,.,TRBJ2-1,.,TGTGCCAGCAGCCCCGTTGGCTCCCAATACAATGAGCAGTTCTTC,CASSPVGSQYNEQFF
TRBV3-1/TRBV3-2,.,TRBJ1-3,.,TGTGCCAGCAGCCGCGGTCTGGGGAGGGGGAATGGAAACACCATATATTTT,CASSRGLGRGNGNTIYF
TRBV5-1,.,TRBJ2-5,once,TGCGCCAGCAGCTCCTTACAAGGACAGAAAGAGACCCAGTACTTC,CASSSLQGQKETQYF
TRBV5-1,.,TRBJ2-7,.,TGCGCCAGCAGCTTTCCAGGGTTGGTCGAGCAGTACTTC,CASSFPGLVEQYF
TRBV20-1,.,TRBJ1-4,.,TGCAGGGCGGCAACTAATGAAAAACTGTTTTTT,CRAATNEKLFF
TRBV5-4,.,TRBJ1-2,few,TGTGCCAGCAGCTCGGGATTGCGCTACACCTTC,CASSSGLRYTF
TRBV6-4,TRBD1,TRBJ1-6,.,TGTGCCAGCAGTGAAAGGACAGGGGACTATTCACCCCTCCACTTT,CASSERTGDYSPLHF
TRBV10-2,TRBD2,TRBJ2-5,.,TGCGCCAGCACCCCGGGGGGAGGAGAGACCCAGTACTTC,CASTPGGGETQYF
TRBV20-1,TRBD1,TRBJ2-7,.,TGCAGTGCTAGTCACAGGGGCTCCTATTCCGAGCAGTACTTC,CSASHRGSYSEQYF
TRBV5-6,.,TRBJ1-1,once,TGTGCCAGCAGCGTGGCAGGTGAAGCTTTCTTT,CASSVAGEAFF
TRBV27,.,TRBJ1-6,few,TGTGCCAGCAGTTTAAGTGCGGTGAGCTCCTATAATTCACCCCTCCACTTT,CASSLSAVSSYNSPLHF
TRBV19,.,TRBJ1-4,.,TGTGCCAGTAGTATACCGGGGGGTACTAATGAAAAACTGTTTTTT,CASSIPGGTNEKLFF
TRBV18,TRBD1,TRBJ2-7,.,TGTGCCAGCTCACAGTCCGCGACAGGGGACGAGCAGTACTTC,CASSQSATGDEQYF
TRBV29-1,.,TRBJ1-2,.,TGCAGCGTTGAAAGGGAGAATGGCTACACCTTC,CSVERENGYTF
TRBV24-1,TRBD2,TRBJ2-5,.,TGTGCCACCAGTGATCTCCCCTGGGGGGGGGAAGAAGAGACCCAGTACTTC,CATSDLPWGGEEETQYF
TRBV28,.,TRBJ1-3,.,TGTGCCAGTCCGACCCTACAAAATTGTCCTAATAACACGATTGGTGGGGGGTCTGGAAACACCATATATTTT,CASPTLQNCPNNTIGGGSGNTIYF
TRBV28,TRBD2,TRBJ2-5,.,TGTGCCAGCAGTTCGCTACTAGCGGGTGGCGAGACCCAGTACTTC,CASSSLLAGGETQYF
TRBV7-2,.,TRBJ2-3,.,TGTGCCAGCAGCTGGGCCACTGATACGCAGTATTTT,CASSWATDTQYF
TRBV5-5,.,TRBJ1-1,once,TGTGCCAGCTCACGGGGGTCCGAAGCTTTCTTT,CASSRGSEAFF